The 17 T cell receptor beta chains reported below all come from one sample, sequenced in a study of T cell changes during pregnancy in multiple sclerosis. The repertoire was sequenced with immunoSEQ multiplex PCR; TCRdb's copy has only in-frame clones and lacks some. The sample shows about 31,000 clones, approximately 94% of them seen only once. Material: CD4+ T cells from peripheral blood mononuclear cells, obtained in the second trimester of pregnancy. The receptors originated from a female donor with multiple sclerosis, enrolled in a pregnancy study.

This chain uses TRBV18 with TRBJ1-5, with D possibly TRBD1 on 5 matching bases. Germline V gene lookup returns CDR1 KGHSH and CDR2 LQKENI. V lost 2 bases to trimming and J lost 6 bases, with 11 bases between them. CDR3 length: 14 amino acids. CDR3 in amino acids: CASSPDGGLQPQHF. In DNA form, the CDR3 reads TGTGCCAGCTCACCAGATGGGGGACTTCAGCCCCAGCATTTT. The whole variable domain, filled in from reference TRBV18 and TRBJ1-5, reads NAGVMQNPRHLVRRRGQEARLRCSPMKGHSHVYWYRQLPEEGLKFMVYLQKENIIDESGMPKERFSAEFPKEGPSILRIQQVVRGDSAAYFCASSPDGGLQPQHFGDGTRLSIL.

The chain combines TRBV18 with TRBJ2-7; 9 bases align to TRBD1. The CDR3 is 14 amino acids. Germline V gene lookup returns CDR1 KGHSH and CDR2 LQKENI. The trim removed 5 bases at V and 2 bases at J, leaving 4 bases unmatched. CDR3 in DNA: TGTGCCAGCTCATGGGACAGGGCGACCTACGAGCAGTACTTC. It is translated as CASSWDRATYEQYF.

This chain joins TRBV4-2 and TRBJ2-5, with 10 bases fitting TRBD2. J gave up 5 bases and V 0 bases, and 9 bases lay outside the gene matches. Looked up from germline, CDR1 is LGHNA and CDR2 is YNFKEQ. The CDR3 runs to 17 residues. CDR3: CASSQDSLAGVSETQYF. As DNA, the CDR3 is TGTGCCAGCAGCCAAGATAGCCTAGCGGGAGTATCGGAGACCCAGTACTTC.

The gene calls are TRBV7-9 and TRBJ1-1; D perhaps matches TRBD1 (5 bases). Germline V gives CDR1 SEHNR, CDR2 FQNEAQ (reference sequence). This CDR3 contains 14 residues. Trimming stripped 5 bases from V and 1 base from J, with 11 bases between. CDR3 nucleotides: TGTGCCAGCAGCGTCCAGGGCTCGAACACTGAAGCTTTCTTT. Translating gives CASSVQGSNTEAFF. Full variable domain (remainder filled in from reference TRBV7-9 and TRBJ1-1): DTGVSQNPRHKITKRGQNVTFRCDPISEHNRLYWYRQTLGQGPEFLTYFQNEAQLEKSRLLSDRFSAERPKGSFSTLEIQRTEQGDSAMYLCASSVQGSNTEAFFGQGTRLTVV.

This sequence joins TRBV7-9 and TRBJ2-3, with 10 bases matching TRBD2. J was trimmed by 1 base and V by 4 bases; bases with no gene match: 2. The CDR3 has 15 amino acids. Germline CDR1 and CDR2: SEHNR and FQNEAQ (reference sequence). The CDR3, as DNA: TGTGCCAGCAGCTACGGGACTAGCGGCACAGATACGCAGTATTTT. It specifies CASSYGTSGTDTQYF.

This chain links TRBV11-3 with TRBJ1-1, with D possibly being TRBD1 (5 bases). CDR1 is SGHNT, CDR2 YENEEA, per germline. Between the trimmed V and J ends, which lost 2 bases and 8 bases, there was a span of 15 bases. The CDR3 runs to 14 residues. The CDR3 nucleotides are TGTGCCAGCAGCTTAAAGGGGCTCCTGAGCGAAGCTTTCTTT. Translation gives CASSLKGLLSEAFF.

The V gene is TRBV5-1, the J gene TRBJ1-2, with 8 bases matching TRBD1. The CDR3 runs to 13 residues. J was trimmed by 4 bases and V by 4 bases; bases with no gene match: 3. In germline, CDR1 is SGHRS, CDR2 YFSETQ. The CDR3 nucleotides are TGCGCCAGCAGCGAGGACAGGGCCTATGGCTACACCTTC. It specifies CASSEDRAYGYTF. The full variable domain, rest sourced from reference TRBV5-1 and TRBJ1-2, is KAGVTQTPRYLIKTRGQQVTLSCSPISGHRSVSWYQQTPGQGLQFLFEYFSETQRNKGNFPGRFSGRQFSNSRSEMNVSTLELGDSALYLCASSEDRAYGYTFGSGTRLTVV.

The CDR3 DNA reads as TGTGCCAGCCGCATCGTGGGGACAGGGGGCCGGACTGAAGCTTTCTTT. Amino acid sequence: CASRIVGTGGRTEAFF. The chain uses TRBV7-9 and TRBJ1-1; 12 nucleotides match TRBD1. J lost 5 bases, V lost 8 bases, and 12 bases had no gene match. Germline CDR1 reads SEHNR; CDR2 reads FQNEAQ (reference sequence). This CDR3 comprises 16 residues. The whole variable domain, filled in from reference TRBV7-9 and TRBJ1-1, reads DTGVSQNPRHKITKRGQNVTFRCDPISEHNRLYWYRQTLGQGPEFLTYFQNEAQLEKSRLLSDRFSAERPKGSFSTLEIQRTEQGDSAMYLCASRIVGTGGRTEAFFGQGTRLTVV.

The CDR3 here is CASGDQGYTEAFF. The CDR3 region has the DNA TGTGCTAGTGGTGATCAGGGATATACTGAAGCTTTCTTT. The V gene is TRBV12-5, the J gene TRBJ1-1; possibly TRBD1 for D (5 bases). The germline CDR1 and CDR2 sequences are LGHNT and FRNRAP. This CDR3 comprises 13 residues. Trimming cost V 5 bases and J 5 bases, with 12 bases left between them.

The rearrangement links TRBV9 to TRBJ2-5, with 9 bases aligning to TRBD2. The V and J ends lost 0 bases and 4 bases, in that order; junction bases with no gene match: 7. This CDR3 comprises 16 residues. Germline values: CDR1 SGDLS, CDR2 YYNGEE. CDR3 DNA: TGTGCCAGCAGCGTAGGGATTAGCGGGAGTTCAGAGACCCAGTACTTC. Translating it yields CASSVGISGSSETQYF.

This sequence joins TRBV27 and TRBJ2-2; 11 bases map to TRBD1. Trimming at V came to 7 bases and at J to 5 bases, leaving 12 bases not matched to a gene. Germline V CDR1 and CDR2: MNHEY, SMNVEV (reference sequence). CDR3 length: 17 residues. CDR3 region: CASTPPGQGVGTGELFF. CDR3 DNA: TGTGCCAGCACCCCCCCGGGACAGGGGGTAGGTACCGGGGAGCTGTTTTTT.

This rearrangement joins TRBV7-8 to TRBJ2-1; 7 bases fit TRBD2. J lost 5 bases, V lost 1 base, and 14 bases had no gene match. Germline loops: CDR1 SGHVS, CDR2 FQNEAQ. This CDR3 has 18 residues. Here the CDR3 DNA reads TGTGCCAGCAGCTTAGTGGCGGGAGTCGACGTAGGGGACAATGAGCAGTTCTTC. It specifies CASSLVAGVDVGDNEQFF.

The genes are TRBV11-3 and TRBJ2-1, with a tentative D call TRBD2 (6 bases). The germline CDR1 and CDR2 sequences are SGHNT and YENEEA. Trimming took 4 bases from V and 6 from J, leaving 19 bases between them. There are 16 residues in the CDR3. The CDR3 nucleotides are TGTGCCAGCAGCTCCTCTCTTAGCGGCTGGAGCAATGAGCAGTTCTTC. Translated: CASSSSLSGWSNEQFF.

This chain uses TRBV5-1 with TRBJ1-2; 8 bases map to TRBD1. V lost 5 bases to trimming and J lost 3 bases; unmatched junction nucleotides: 6. The CDR3 has 14 amino acids. Germline CDR1 reads SGHRS; CDR2 reads YFSETQ. The CDR3 here is CASRNLQGDYGYTF. The CDR3 region has the DNA TGCGCCAGCAGAAATCTACAGGGGGACTATGGCTACACCTTC.

V and J are TRBV14 and TRBJ2-3, with 7 bases identical to TRBD1. The CDR3 totals 15 residues. Germline values: CDR1 SGHDN, CDR2 FVKESK. V was clipped by 3 bases and J by 3 bases; unmatched bases: 6. For the CDR3, the DNA is TGTGCCAGCAGCCAGGGACAGAGATCTACAGATACGCAGTATTTT. Translating gives CASSQGQRSTDTQYF.

This clone was observed once. Here the CDR3 reads CSVPLALTGELFF. The DNA of the CDR3 is TGCAGCGTTCCACTAGCACTCACCGGGGAGCTGTTTTTT. V gene TRBV29-1 combines with J gene TRBJ2-2, with a weak D call TRBD2 (6 bases). V shed 5 bases and J shed 4 bases, with 11 bases lying between them. Germline V lookup: CDR1 SQVTM, CDR2 ANQGSEA. The CDR3 extends over 13 amino acids.

The chain employs TRBV5-5 and TRBJ2-7; 7 bases line up with TRBD1. The germline CDR1 and CDR2 sequences are SGHKS and YYEKEE (reference sequence). The CDR3 contains 13 residues. Unmatched junction bases numbered 3, after V lost 5 bases and J lost 1 base. In nucleotides, the CDR3 is TGTGCCAGCAGTCGACAGGGATCCTACGAGCAGTACTTC. It translates to CASSRQGSYEQYF.